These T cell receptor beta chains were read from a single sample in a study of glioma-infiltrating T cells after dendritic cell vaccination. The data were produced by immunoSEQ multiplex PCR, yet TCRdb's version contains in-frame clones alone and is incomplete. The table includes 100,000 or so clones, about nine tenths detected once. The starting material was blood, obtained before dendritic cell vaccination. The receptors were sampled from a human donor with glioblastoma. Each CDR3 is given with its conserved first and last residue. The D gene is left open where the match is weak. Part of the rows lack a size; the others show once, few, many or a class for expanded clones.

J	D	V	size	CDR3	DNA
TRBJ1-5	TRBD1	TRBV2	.	CASSAASGQEASTHSNQPQHF	TGTGCCAGCAGTGCGGCTAGTGGACAGGAAGCGTCCACCCATAGCAATCAGCCCCAGCATTTT
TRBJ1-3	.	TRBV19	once	CASSIEGHQNTIYF	TGTGCCAGTAGTATAGAAGGACATCAAAACACCATATATTTT
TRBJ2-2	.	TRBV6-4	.	CASSDSRRTGELFF	TGTGCCAGCAGTGACTCGAGGCGGACCGGGGAGCTGTTTTTT
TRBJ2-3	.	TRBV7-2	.	CASTLNTGTDTQYF	TGTGCCAGCACCCTTAACACAGGGACAGATACGCAGTATTTT
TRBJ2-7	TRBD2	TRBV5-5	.	CASSLVWEGGYEQYF	TGTGCCAGCAGCTTGGTTTGGGAGGGCGGGTACGAGCAGTACTTC
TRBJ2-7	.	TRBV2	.	CASSVAAGLYEQYF	TGTGCCAGCAGTGTGGCAGCTGGACTCTACGAGCAGTACTTC
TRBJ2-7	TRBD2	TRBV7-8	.	CASSLASGGSGRYGSYEQYF	TGTGCCAGCAGCTTAGCTTCGGGAGGAAGCGGGAGGTATGGCTCCTACGAGCAGTACTTC
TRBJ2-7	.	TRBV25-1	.	CASSGGMSRAPYYEQYF	TGTGCCAGCAGTGGTGGCATGTCGAGGGCCCCCTACTACGAGCAGTACTTC
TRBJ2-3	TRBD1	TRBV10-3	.	CAISESLPVTGIADTQYF	TGTGCCATCAGTGAGTCGTTGCCGGTGACAGGGATTGCAGATACGCAGTATTTT
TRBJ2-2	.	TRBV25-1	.	CASSEMGTFPGELFF	TGTGCCAGCAGTGAAATGGGGACTTTTCCCGGGGAGCTGTTTTTT
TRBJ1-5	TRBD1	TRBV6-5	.	CASRGQGLNQPQHF	TGTGCCAGCAGGGGACAGGGCCTCAATCAGCCCCAGCATTTT
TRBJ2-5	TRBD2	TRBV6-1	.	CASSEPSGGPGTQYF	TGTGCCAGCAGTGAGCCTAGCGGGGGGCCCGGGACCCAGTACTTC
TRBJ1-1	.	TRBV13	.	CASSYRRGGTEAFF	TGTGCCAGCAGCTATCGACGGGGTGGCACTGAAGCTTTCTTT
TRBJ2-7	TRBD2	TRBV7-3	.	CASNRANWRSLAVSVEQYF	TGTGCCAGCAATCGGGCAAACTGGAGATCCCTAGCGGTTTCGGTCGAGCAGTACTTC
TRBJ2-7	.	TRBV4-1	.	CASSQVQGTTYEQYF	TGCGCCAGCAGCCAAGTGCAGGGGACTACCTACGAGCAGTACTTC
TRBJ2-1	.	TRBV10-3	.	CAISEAISEQFF	TGTGCCATCAGTGAGGCGATTAGTGAGCAGTTCTTC
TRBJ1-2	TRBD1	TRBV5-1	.	CASSLEGGGIGGYTF	TGCGCCAGCAGCTTGGAAGGGGGCGGGATCGGTGGCTACACCTTC
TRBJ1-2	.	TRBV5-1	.	CASMGGVNYGYTF	TGCGCCAGCATGGGAGGGGTAAACTATGGCTACACCTTC
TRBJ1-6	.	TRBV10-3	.	CAISESVADTSQLYNSPLHF	TGTGCCATCAGTGAGTCGGTAGCGGACACATCACAACTTTATAATTCACCCCTCCACTTT
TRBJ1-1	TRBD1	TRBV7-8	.	CASSYKSDRMNTEAFF	TGTGCCAGCAGCTACAAATCGGACAGGATGAACACTGAAGCTTTCTTT
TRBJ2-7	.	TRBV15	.	CATSRDGTGSTTGEQYF	TGTGCCACCAGCAGAGATGGTACAGGGTCCACTACCGGCGAGCAGTACTTC
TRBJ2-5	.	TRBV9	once	CASSVGQTAEETQYF	TGTGCCAGCAGCGTAGGTCAAACGGCGGAGGAGACCCAGTACTTC
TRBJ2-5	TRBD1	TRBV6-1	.	CASSGWTGGHETQYF	TGTGCCAGCAGTGGATGGACAGGGGGGCATGAGACCCAGTACTTC
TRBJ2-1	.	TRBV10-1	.	CASSEEGLKNYNEQFF	TGCGCCAGCAGTGAGGAAGGACTGAAAAACTACAATGAGCAGTTCTTC
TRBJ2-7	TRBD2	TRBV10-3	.	CAISEPGGGGRPYEQYF	TGTGCCATCAGTGAGCCCGGCGGAGGCGGGAGGCCCTACGAGCAGTACTTC
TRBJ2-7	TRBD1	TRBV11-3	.	CASSLGPPGQGSYEQYF	TGTGCCAGCAGCTTAGGGCCTCCGGGACAGGGCTCCTACGAGCAGTACTTC
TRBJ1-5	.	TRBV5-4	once	CASSLVGDNQPQHF	TGTGCCAGCAGCTTAGTAGGGGACAATCAGCCCCAGCATTTT
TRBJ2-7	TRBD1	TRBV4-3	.	CASSQNGGDRAYEQYF	TGCGCCAGCAGCCAAAACGGAGGGGACAGGGCCTACGAGCAGTACTTC
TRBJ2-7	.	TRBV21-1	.	CASKPQVQRESYEQYF	TGTGCCAGCAAACCGCAAGTCCAGCGGGAGTCGTACGAGCAGTACTTC
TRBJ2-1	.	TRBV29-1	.	CSVEVARAYNEQFF	TGCAGCGTTGAGGTAGCGAGGGCCTACAATGAGCAGTTCTTC
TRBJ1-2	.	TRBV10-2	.	CASSESMGQGYTF	TGCGCCAGCAGTGAGTCAATGGGGCAAGGCTACACCTTC
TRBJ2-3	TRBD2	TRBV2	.	CASNLADSTDTQYF	TGTGCCAGCAATCTAGCGGATAGCACAGATACGCAGTATTTT
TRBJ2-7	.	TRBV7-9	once	CASSAGGIYEQYF	TGTGCCAGCAGCGCAGGGGGGATCTACGAGCAGTACTTC
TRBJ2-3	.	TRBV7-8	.	CASRNRDVPQYF	TGTGCCAGCAGGAACAGGGATGTTCCGCAGTATTTT
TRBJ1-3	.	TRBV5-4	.	CASSLVGVSGNTIYF	TGTGCCAGCAGCTTGGTTGGAGTCTCTGGAAACACCATATATTTT
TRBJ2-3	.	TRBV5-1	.	CASSLQDSSTDTQYF	TGCGCCAGCAGCTTACAGGACAGTAGCACAGATACGCAGTATTTT
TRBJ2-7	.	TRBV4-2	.	CASSQEVRGTYEQYF	TGTGCCAGCAGCCAAGAAGTCCGGGGGACCTACGAGCAGTACTTC
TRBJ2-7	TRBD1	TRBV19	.	CASSNRGFYEQYF	TGTGCCAGTAGTAACAGGGGATTCTACGAGCAGTACTTC
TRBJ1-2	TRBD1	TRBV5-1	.	CASSVGQGAGDYGYTF	TGCGCCAGCAGCGTGGGACAGGGGGCCGGAGACTATGGCTACACCTTC
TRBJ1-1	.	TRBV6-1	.	CASSRQVYTEAFF	TGTGCCAGCAGTCGTCAGGTTTACACTGAAGCTTTCTTT
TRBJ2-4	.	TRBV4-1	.	CASSLDNSAKNIQYF	TGCGCCAGCAGTCTCGACAATTCAGCCAAAAACATTCAGTACTTC
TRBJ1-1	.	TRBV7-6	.	CASSLESGQNTEAFF	TGTGCCAGCAGCTTAGAGTCGGGACAGAACACTGAAGCTTTCTTT
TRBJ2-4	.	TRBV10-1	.	CTPIDSAVNQYF	TGCACCCCGATCGACAGTGCTGTTAATCAGTACTTC
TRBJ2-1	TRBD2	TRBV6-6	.	CASSYSTSGRSGEQFF	TGTGCCAGCAGTTACTCGACTAGCGGGAGATCGGGTGAGCAGTTCTTC
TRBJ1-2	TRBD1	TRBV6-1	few	CASRADRGDYGYTF	TGTGCCAGCAGAGCCGACAGGGGGGACTATGGCTACACCTTC
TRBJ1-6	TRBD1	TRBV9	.	CASSVGGTGSSPLHF	TGTGCCAGCAGCGTAGGGGGGACAGGATCTTCACCCCTCCACTTT
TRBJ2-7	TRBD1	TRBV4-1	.	CASSPRDRVYEQYF	TGCGCCAGCAGCCCCCGGGACAGAGTCTACGAGCAGTACTTC
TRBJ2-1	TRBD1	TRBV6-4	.	CASSDWGQGANNEQFF	TGTGCCAGCAGTGACTGGGGGCAGGGGGCAAACAATGAGCAGTTCTTC
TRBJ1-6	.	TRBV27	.	CASSHDQAKSSYNSPLHF	TGTGCCAGCAGTCACGACCAGGCTAAGAGCTCCTATAATTCACCCCTCCACTTT
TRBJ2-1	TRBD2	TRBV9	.	CASSPTTGGGPNEQFF	TGTGCCAGCAGCCCCACCACGGGGGGGGGTCCGAATGAGCAGTTCTTC
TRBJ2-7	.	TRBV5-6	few	CASSLSSFQQYF	TGTGCCAGCAGCTTGTCGTCCTTCCAGCAGTACTTC
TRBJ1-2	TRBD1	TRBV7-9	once	CASSLGGGDYGYTF	TGTGCCAGCAGCTTAGGAGGGGGCGACTATGGCTACACCTTC
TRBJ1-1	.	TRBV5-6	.	CASSFVSGRNTEAFF	TGTGCCAGCAGCTTCGTTTCCGGGAGGAACACTGAAGCTTTCTTT
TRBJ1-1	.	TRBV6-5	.	CASRDNRRNTEAFF	TGTGCCAGCAGGGACAACAGGCGGAACACTGAAGCTTTCTTT